One sample yielded the 29 T cell receptor beta chains listed below, sequenced in a study of technical replicates of blood from several donors. TCRdb's copy holds only in-frame clones and misses some; the assay was immunoSEQ multiplex PCR. Of tens of thousands of clones in the sample, around 93% were seen once. Source material: PBMCs. All receptors come from a human donor in good health. Some clones in this sample may be carry-over from other donors' samples.

The rearrangement links TRBV28 to TRBJ2-1; D not resolved. The germline V gene has CDR1 MDHEN and CDR2 SYDVKM. The CDR3 is made up of 11 amino acids. Between the trimmed V and J ends, which lost 6 bases and 8 bases, there was a span of 8 bases. The CDR3 nucleotides are TGTGCCAGCAGAACCGAGGATGAGCAGTTCTTC. Residues: CASRTEDEQFF.

V usage is TRBV29-1 and J usage is TRBJ1-2, with no clear D. Trimming left V 5 bases short and J 8 bases short, with 15 bases between. From germline, CDR1 is SQVTM and CDR2 ANQGSEA. The CDR3 spans 12 residues. The CDR3 protein is CSVLEAVWGYTF. Written as DNA, the CDR3 is TGCAGCGTTTTGGAGGCTGTTTGGGGCTACACCTTC. The full variable domain, rest sourced from reference TRBV29-1 and TRBJ1-2, is SAVISQKPSRDICQRGTSLTIQCQVDSQVTMMFWYRQQPGQSLTLIATANQGSEATYESGFVIDKFPISRPNLTFSTLTVSNMSPEDSSIYLCSVLEAVWGYTFGSGTRLTVV.

This chain connects TRBV6-6 to TRBJ1-1, with TRBD1 matching over 7 bases. Losses at the gene ends were 8 bases for V and 0 bases for J; bases not matched to a gene: 9. The CDR3 covers 15 residues. Germline V lookup: CDR1 MNHNY, CDR2 SVGAGI (reference sequence). The CDR3 DNA is TGTGCCAGCGGAGAGGGGGCCATCATGAACACTGAAGCTTTCTTT. Translated: CASGEGAIMNTEAFF.

The chain links TRBV5-6 to TRBJ1-2; maybe TRBD1 (6 bases). The CDR3 covers 13 residues. Germline lookup yields CDR1 SGHDT and CDR2 YYEEEE. V gave up 0 bases and J gave up 6 bases, with 9 bases separating them. CDR3 sequence: CASSLVRGNGYTF. The CDR3 DNA reads as TGTGCCAGCAGCTTGGTCAGGGGAAATGGCTACACCTTC.

The V call is TRBV19, the J call TRBJ2-3, with 7 bases lining up with TRBD1. The CDR3 spans 13 residues. Losses at the gene ends were 5 bases for V and 7 bases for J; bases not matched to a gene: 6. The V gene's germline CDR1 is LNHDA and CDR2 SQIVND (reference sequence). CDR3 sequence (DNA): TGTGCCAGTAGTTCGACAGGGTTTAATACGCAGTATTTT. Its protein is CASSSTGFNTQYF.

The chain couples TRBV4-3 to TRBJ2-1; a possible D gene is TRBD2 (5 bases). CDR1 LGHNA and CDR2 YSLEER come from the germline V gene. Trimming removed 7 bases at V and 0 bases at J, with 13 bases between. The CDR3 totals 15 residues. The CDR3 sequence is CASTPIASSYNEQFF. The CDR3 DNA sequence: TGCGCCAGCACCCCAATAGCGAGCTCCTACAATGAGCAGTTCTTC.

The genes are TRBV5-6 and TRBJ2-1; 8 nucleotides match TRBD1. The CDR3 runs 15 residues. In germline, CDR1 is SGHDT, CDR2 YYEEEE. Losses at the gene ends were 4 bases for V and 0 bases for J; bases not matched to a gene: 3. In nucleotides, the CDR3 is TGTGCCAGCAGCCAGGACAGGGTCTCCTACAATGAGCAGTTCTTC. Protein sequence: CASSQDRVSYNEQFF.

This clone was seen just once. This chain links TRBV14 with TRBJ1-2; TRBD1 agrees at 7 bases. V lost 4 bases to trimming and J lost 7 bases; unmatched junction nucleotides: 9. Germline CDR1 reads SGHDN; CDR2 reads FVKESK. The CDR3 runs to 14 residues. The CDR3 spells CASSLNTGVAGYTF. Written as DNA, the CDR3 is TGTGCCAGCAGCCTCAACACAGGGGTCGCTGGCTACACCTTC.

The rearrangement uses TRBV5-4 and TRBJ1-1; weak D call: TRBD1 (6 bases). Germline V CDR1 and CDR2: SGHNT, YYREEE (reference sequence). V gave up 2 bases and J gave up 2 bases, with 16 bases separating them. CDR3 length equals 16 residues. This CDR3 reads CASSLELGTPNTEAFF. The CDR3 nucleotides are TGTGCCAGCAGCTTAGAGCTGGGGACACCAAACACTGAAGCTTTCTTT.

J is TRBJ2-2 and V is TRBV6-6, with 10 bases that match TRBD2. CDR1 MNHNY and CDR2 SVGAGI come from the germline V gene (reference sequence). Germline trimming cut 2 bases from V and 6 bases from J; bases unmatched to any gene: 3. CDR3 length: 15 amino acids. The CDR3 sequence: CASSYLAGDPGELFF. CDR3 sequence (DNA): TGTGCCAGCAGTTACCTAGCGGGAGATCCCGGGGAGCTGTTTTTT.

The chain combines TRBV7-9 with TRBJ2-6, with 7 bases that match TRBD2. V lost 6 bases and J lost 3; bases outside the gene matches: 8. The CDR3 is made up of 16 amino acids. The germline gives CDR1 SEHNR, CDR2 FQNEAQ (reference sequence). In DNA, the CDR3 is TGTGCCAGCAGAATGGGGAGGGCGGTTGGGGCCAACGTCCTGACTTTC. Protein product: CASRMGRAVGANVLTF. Full variable domain (remainder filled in from reference TRBV7-9 and TRBJ2-6): DTGVSQNPRHKITKRGQNVTFRCDPISEHNRLYWYRQTLGQGPEFLTYFQNEAQLEKSRLLSDRFSAERPKGSFSTLEIQRTEQGDSAMYLCASRMGRAVGANVLTFGAGSRLTVL.

The chain combines TRBV2 with TRBJ2-4, with a possible D match to TRBD2 (6 bases). V lost 7 bases and J 9 bases, leaving 16 bases between the germline ends. The CDR3 is 13 residues long. CDR1 SNHLY and CDR2 FYNNEI come from the germline V gene. This chain's CDR3 is CASTEWGVGIQYF. The CDR3 DNA is TGTGCCAGCACCGAGTGGGGGGTGGGCATTCAGTACTTC.

The chain couples TRBV7-2 to TRBJ2-5; 10 bases line up with TRBD2. This CDR3 has 17 residues. Germline-derived CDR1 and CDR2 are SGHTA and FQGNSA. With 3 bases clipped from V and 4 bases from J, the junction kept 11 bases outside the gene matches. The CDR3 region has the DNA TGTGCCAGCAGCTTCGGTGGCGGCCTAGCGGGAGCAGAGACCCAGTACTTC. Its protein product is CASSFGGGLAGAETQYF.

The rearrangement joins TRBV10-3 to TRBJ2-7; 8 nucleotides line up with TRBD1. The V segment lost 7 bases and the J segment 6 bases; nucleotides outside the gene matches: 14. Germline CDR1 is ENHRY and CDR2 is SYGVKD. CDR3 length: 15 amino acids. CDR3 residues: CAIKVQGDKSGEQYF. In DNA, the CDR3 is TGTGCCATCAAAGTACAGGGGGATAAGTCGGGCGAGCAGTACTTC.

This clone was seen just once. The rearrangement uses TRBV7-6 and TRBJ1-2, with TRBD1 matching 9 bases. Germline V gives CDR1 SGHVS, CDR2 FNYEAQ. V was clipped by 4 bases and J by 5 bases; unmatched bases: 8. This CDR3 contains 15 residues. The CDR3 sequence: CASSSTGGGLYGYTF. In DNA, the CDR3 is TGTGCCAGCAGCTCGACAGGGGGGGGACTTTATGGCTACACCTTC.

V gene TRBV5-4 combines with J gene TRBJ2-7, with 11 bases that match TRBD2. CDR3 length: 18 residues. Germline-derived CDR1 and CDR2 are SGHNT and YYREEE (reference sequence). The V segment lost 3 bases and the J segment 0 bases; nucleotides outside the gene matches: 11. The CDR3 DNA reads TGTGCCAGCAGCTCGAAACAACTAGCGGGAGCCTCCTCCTACGAGCAGTACTTC. Amino acid sequence: CASSSKQLAGASSYEQYF.

In this sample, this clone turned up once. The chain couples TRBV29-1 to TRBJ1-3; 7 bases are shared with TRBD1. The CDR3 extends over 14 amino acids. The germline V gene encodes CDR1 SQVTM and CDR2 ANQGSEA. V was clipped by 4 bases and J by 0 bases; unmatched bases: 3. This chain's CDR3 is CSVVGTDSGNTIYF. Here the CDR3 DNA reads TGCAGCGTTGTCGGGACAGACTCTGGAAACACCATATATTTT.

The gene calls are TRBV30 and TRBJ1-6, with D unresolved. The CDR3 contains 13 residues. The germline V and J ends were trimmed by 2 bases and 5 bases, with 7 bases remaining between them. CDR1 GTSNPN and CDR2 SVGIG come from the germline V gene (reference sequence). The CDR3 region is CAWSTADNSPLHF. CDR3 in DNA: TGTGCCTGGAGTACAGCGGATAATTCACCCCTCCACTTT.

This clone was observed a few times. The rearrangement links TRBV29-1 to TRBJ2-7; possible D gene TRBD2, 5 bases. CDR3 length: 12 amino acids. The V and J ends lost 4 bases and 3 bases respectively, with 10 bases between them. Germline-derived CDR1 and CDR2 are SQVTM and ANQGSEA. CDR3 residues: CSVAAGGYEQYF. CDR3 sequence (DNA): TGCAGCGTTGCTGCTGGAGGCTACGAGCAGTACTTC.

The chain's CDR3 is CASSQDKGGNYGYTF. CDR3 DNA: TGCGCCAGCAGCCAAGATAAAGGGGGCAACTATGGCTACACCTTC. The gene calls are TRBV4-1 and TRBJ1-2; 7 bases fit TRBD1. The germline V gene has CDR1 MGHRA and CDR2 YSYEKL. The CDR3 is 15 residues long. V shed 0 bases and J 2 bases; nucleotides not matched to a gene: 3.

This clone was seen only once. V is TRBV7-9 and J is TRBJ1-3, with TRBD1 matching 9 bases. This CDR3 contains 18 residues. Germline CDR1 and CDR2: SEHNR and FQNEAQ (reference sequence). The V segment lost 5 bases and the J segment 0 bases; nucleotides outside the gene matches: 11. The CDR3: CASSPVPGQGGSGNTIYF. As DNA, the CDR3 is TGTGCCAGCAGCCCAGTCCCGGGACAGGGTGGCTCTGGAAACACCATATATTTT. Filled out from reference TRBV7-9 and TRBJ1-3, the complete variable domain reads DTGVSQNPRHKITKRGQNVTFRCDPISEHNRLYWYRQTLGQGPEFLTYFQNEAQLEKSRLLSDRFSAERPKGSFSTLEIQRTEQGDSAMYLCASSPVPGQGGSGNTIYFGEGSWLTVV.

V and J are TRBV2 and TRBJ1-2; the D gene is possibly TRBD1 (6 bases). This CDR3 comprises 15 residues. Per germline, CDR1 SNHLY and CDR2 FYNNEI. V lost 11 bases to trimming and J lost 3 bases, with 22 bases between them. The CDR3 DNA reads TGTGCCTCCAGACTCACAGGGCCGATGCACTATGGCTACACCTTC. It encodes CASRLTGPMHYGYTF.

V and J are TRBV30 and TRBJ1-2; D is unclear. There are 13 residues in the CDR3. V lost 8 bases and J 4 bases, leaving 17 bases between the germline ends. Germline values: CDR1 GTSNPN, CDR2 SVGIG (reference sequence). The CDR3 protein is CARQPLRVYGYTF. CDR3 bases: TGTGCCCGGCAACCTTTGCGGGTCTATGGCTACACCTTC.

The chain links TRBV9 to TRBJ2-2; TRBD1 agrees at 7 bases. This CDR3 comprises 16 residues. Germline CDR1 SGDLS, CDR2 YYNGEE. With V trimmed by 7 bases and J by 0 bases, 9 bases remained unmatched. The CDR3 DNA reads as TGTGCCAGCGGTATAACCGGGACAGCGAACACCGGGGAGCTGTTTTTT. It is translated as CASGITGTANTGELFF.

This chain joins TRBV20-1 and TRBJ2-1; D is ambiguous. The CDR3 extends over 10 amino acids. Trimming took off 4 bases at V and 13 bases at J, with 11 bases between the two ends. CDR1 is DFQATT, CDR2 SNEGSKA, per germline (reference sequence). The CDR3 bases are TGCAGTGCTATAGACGGGTTCCAGTTCTTC. Its protein is CSAIDGFQFF.

This chain uses TRBV4-1 with TRBJ2-3; 9 nucleotides line up with TRBD2. Unmatched junction bases numbered 9, after V lost 2 bases and J lost 6 bases. This CDR3 has 16 amino acids. Germline V lookup: CDR1 MGHRA, CDR2 YSYEKL. CDR3 sequence reads: CASSQFSGRSLDTQYF. The CDR3 region has the DNA TGCGCCAGCAGCCAATTTAGCGGGAGATCGTTGGATACGCAGTATTTT.

CDR3 bases: TGTGCCAGCAGCTACGGGAGGGAAACTGAAGCTTTCTTT. It translates to CASSYGRETEAFF. The V call is TRBV7-2, the J call TRBJ1-1, with D unclear. Looked up from germline, CDR1 is SGHTA and CDR2 is FQGNSA. V lost 4 bases and J 5 bases, leaving 11 bases between the germline ends. The CDR3 is made up of 13 amino acids.

The genes are TRBV29-1 and TRBJ2-7; D possibly corresponds to TRBD1 (6 bases). Trimming shortened V by 7 bases and J by 0 bases, and 13 bases separated the two germline ends. This CDR3 is built from 13 residues. Germline V gives CDR1 SQVTM, CDR2 ANQGSEA. CDR3 protein: CSAQDRYSYEQYF. CDR3 sequence (DNA): TGCAGCGCCCAAGACAGGTACTCCTACGAGCAGTACTTC.

The chain couples TRBV7-9 to TRBJ2-1, with TRBD1 matching 10 bases. Germline assignment: CDR1 SEHNR and CDR2 FQNEAQ (reference sequence). This CDR3 spans 14 amino acids. J was trimmed by 4 bases and V by 5 bases; bases with no gene match: 2. CDR3 coding DNA: TGTGCCAGCAGCGGGACAGGGGATTACAATGAGCAGTTCTTC. Amino acids: CASSGTGDYNEQFF. Looking up the rest from reference TRBV7-9 and TRBJ2-1 gives the full variable domain: DTGVSQNPRHKITKRGQNVTFRCDPISEHNRLYWYRQTLGQGPEFLTYFQNEAQLEKSRLLSDRFSAERPKGSFSTLEIQRTEQGDSAMYLCASSGTGDYNEQFFGPGTRLTVL.